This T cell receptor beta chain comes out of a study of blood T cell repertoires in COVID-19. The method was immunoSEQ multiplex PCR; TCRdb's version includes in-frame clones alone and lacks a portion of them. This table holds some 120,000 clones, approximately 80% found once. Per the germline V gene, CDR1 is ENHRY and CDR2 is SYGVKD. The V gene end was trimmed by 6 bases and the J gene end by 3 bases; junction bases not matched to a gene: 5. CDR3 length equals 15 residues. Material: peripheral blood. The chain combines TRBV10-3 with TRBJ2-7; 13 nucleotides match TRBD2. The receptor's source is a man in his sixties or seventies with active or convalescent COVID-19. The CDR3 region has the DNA TGTGCCATCAGGGGGACTAGCGGGACCAACTACGAGCAGTACTTC. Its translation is CAIRGTSGTNYEQYF.